This entry describes one TCR beta chain. The data were produced by immunoSEQ multiplex PCR, yet TCRdb's version contains in-frame clones alone and is incomplete. This table holds under 150,000 clones, about 82% found once. This CDR3 is 16 amino acids long. Germline trimming cut 5 bases from V and 2 bases from J; bases unmatched to any gene: 6. Germline CDR1 reads LNHDA; CDR2 reads SQIVND (reference sequence). The sample originates from a study of blood T cell repertoires in COVID-19. As for the study in general: T cells, B-cell-depleted T cells, or PBMCs provided the cDNA or gDNA that served as material.

The sequenced material came from PBMCs or T cells enriched from blood (not recorded which). The receptor's source is a woman between 35 and 50 years old who had recovered from COVID-19. This rearrangement joins TRBV19 to TRBJ2-3; TRBD2 aligns across 11 bases. The CDR3 is CASSLRLAGFTDTQYF. As DNA, the CDR3 is TGTGCCAGTAGTCTTAGACTAGCGGGATTCACAGATACGCAGTATTTT.